This T cell receptor (beta chain) was profiled in a study of blood T cell repertoires in COVID-19. Germline lookup yields CDR1 LGHDT and CDR2 YNNKEL (reference sequence). J was trimmed by 9 bases and V by 5 bases; bases with no gene match: 5. The CDR3 totals 14 residues. Repertoires were generated with immunoSEQ multiplex PCR, while TCRdb's copy carries only in-frame clones and drops some. Of over 70,000 clones in the sample, 90% were seen once. The sequence derives from a man between 18 and 29 years old with COVID-19, enrolled during active disease. The genes are TRBV3-1 (or the pseudogene TRBV3-2) and TRBJ1-6, with 9 bases fitting TRBD1. Sequenced: peripheral blood. The CDR3 here is CASSGTGRASPLHF. In DNA, the CDR3 is TGTGCCAGCAGCGGGACAGGGCGCGCTTCACCCCTCCACTTT.